The clone carrying this T cell receptor beta chain has only one observation. Its antigen is not known. Germline CDR1 is SGDLS and CDR2 is YYNGEE. This CDR3 region has 16 residues. The junction had 8 bases not matched to a gene; V was cut back by 0 bases and J by 6 bases. This record comes from a study of cytomegalovirus exposure and HLA in healthy donors. Overall study: In a later analysis, it was reported that the 120 validation repertoires had been produced on the same platform as the 690 or so repertoires belonging to the first cohort. Study-wide results and caveats: The study labeled 150 to 200 TCR beta chains cytomegalovirus-associated.

The repertoire was sequenced with immunoSEQ multiplex PCR; TCRdb's copy has only in-frame clones and lacks some. Altogether 85,000 to 130,000 clones are present, roughly nine tenths being singletons, with the ten largest covering 1.8%. The chain couples TRBV9 to TRBJ1-2; TRBD1 aligns across 10 bases. The origin of this receptor is a woman aged 18 to 35 in good health and CMV-seropositive. Material: PBMCs. CDR3 amino acids: CASSVEPGDRGHGYTF. The CDR3 DNA reads TGTGCCAGCAGCGTAGAGCCAGGAGACAGGGGGCATGGCTACACCTTC.